These 18 T cell receptor beta chains originate from one sample sequenced in a study of shared clonotypes between healthy human individuals. Some clones are missing from TCRdb's copy, which holds only in-frame ones; the method was immunoSEQ multiplex PCR. The sample has about half a million clones; approximately 80% are singletons. Sequencing input: PBMCs. The source of these receptors is a woman aged 40 to 49 in good health. Some clones in this sample may be carry-over from other donors' samples.

Here the CDR3 DNA reads TGTGCCAGCACCACTCACGGGGGCAGGGAGGCCTATGGCTACACCTTC. It specifies CASTTHGGREAYGYTF. The chain combines TRBV7-2 with TRBJ1-2; maybe TRBD1 (6 bases). V lost 7 bases to trimming and J lost 4 bases, with 22 bases between them. Germline CDR1 reads SGHTA; CDR2 reads FQGNSA. CDR3 length: 16 residues.

The CDR3 sequence is CASSSYWVCQPQHF. In DNA, the CDR3 is TGTGCCAGCAGCTCCTACTGGGTTTGTCAGCCCCAGCATTTT. The chain uses TRBV5-4 and TRBJ1-5; D is undetermined. V gave up 3 bases and J gave up 6 bases, with 13 bases separating them. There are 14 residues in the CDR3. CDR1 SGHNT and CDR2 YYREEE come from the germline V gene (reference sequence).

The rearrangement uses TRBV30 and TRBJ2-7; D is undetermined. Germline values: CDR1 GTSNPN, CDR2 SVGIG (reference sequence). Trimming removed 4 bases from V and 0 bases from J, with 7 bases in between. CDR3 length: 12 amino acids. The chain's CDR3 is CAWNDGSYEQYF. The CDR3 DNA reads as TGTGCCTGGAACGACGGCTCCTACGAGCAGTACTTC.

V is TRBV21-1 and J is TRBJ2-3; whether TRBD2, the table's D call, matches the DNA was not checked. TRBV21-1 is a pseudogene. This CDR3 region has 15 residues. CDR3 DNA sequence: TGTGCCAGCAGCAAATCCAGCGGGGGCACAGATACGCAGTATTTT. Its protein product is CASSKSSGGTDTQYF.

This chain uses TRBV18 with TRBJ1-4, with TRBD1 as a possible D gene (6 bases). Per the germline V gene, CDR1 is KGHSH and CDR2 is LQKENI. CDR3 length equals 15 residues. Trimming cost V 2 bases and J 6 bases, with 13 bases left between them. CDR3 nucleotides: TGTGCCAGCTCACCAATAACAGGGTCGTATGAAAAACTGTTTTTT. Its translation: CASSPITGSYEKLFF.

V and J are TRBV30 and TRBJ2-4; D could derive from TRBD1 or TRBD2 (5 bases each). This CDR3 region has 15 residues. V was pared by 0 bases and J by 1 base, with 10 bases between. The germline CDR1 and CDR2 sequences are GTSNPN and SVGIG (reference sequence). CDR3 coding DNA: TGTGCCTGGAGTGTACACGAGGGGGCCAAAAACATTCAGTACTTC. This sequence encodes CAWSVHEGAKNIQYF.

The chain links TRBV27 to TRBJ2-7, with a tentative D call TRBD1 (6 bases). Germline V lookup: CDR1 MNHEY, CDR2 SMNVEV (reference sequence). The CDR3 sequence is 14 residues long. Between the trimmed V and J ends, which lost 5 bases and 2 bases, there was a span of 13 bases. The CDR3 reads CASSLAQGTYEQYF. The DNA for the CDR3 is TGTGCCAGCAGTCTCGCACAGGGAACCTACGAGCAGTACTTC.

The chain is built from TRBV7-2 and TRBJ2-5; 8 bases align to TRBD1. Germline V gene lookup returns CDR1 SGHTA and CDR2 FQGNSA. This CDR3 spans 14 amino acids. V was pared by 5 bases and J by 3 bases, with 5 bases of the junction left unmatched. The CDR3 nucleotides read TGTGCCAGCAGCACCCGGGACAGGAAAGAGACCCAGTACTTC. This codes for CASSTRDRKETQYF.

This clone was observed a handful of times. The rearrangement uses TRBV7-6 and TRBJ1-4, with D maybe TRBD1 (6 bases). CDR1 and CDR2 from the germline V gene are SGHVS and FNYEAQ. Trimming stripped 2 bases from V and 7 bases from J, with 20 bases between. This CDR3 has 17 amino acids. The CDR3: CASSLREQGPVGEKLFF. CDR3 coding DNA: TGTGCCAGCAGCTTAAGGGAACAGGGCCCAGTGGGTGAAAAACTGTTTTTT.

This clone was seen once. It may be a read error: a sequence one base away is much more abundant. The J gene is TRBJ2-3, the V gene TRBV29-1, with TRBD1 matching over 7 bases. This CDR3 contains 18 residues. Germline lookup yields CDR1 SQVTM and CDR2 ANQGSEA. CDR3 amino acids: CSVEVVQGRSSSTDTQCF. In DNA, the CDR3 is TGCAGCGTTGAAGTTGTACAGGGGCGTAGCTCTAGCACAGATACGCAGTGTTTT.

This clone appeared many times. Other DNA sequences within the sample encode an identical CDR3. The V and J genes are TRBV18 and TRBJ1-2; weak D call: TRBD1 (5 bases). The germline gives CDR1 KGHSH, CDR2 LQKENI. The CDR3 extends over 14 amino acids. V lost 3 bases and J lost 4, with 12 bases in between. CDR3 protein: CASSPSDKRYGYTF. The CDR3 nucleotides are TGTGCCAGCTCACCGTCGGACAAACGCTATGGCTACACCTTC.

The V call is TRBV14, the J call TRBJ2-7; a weak D match, TRBD2 (5 bases). The V end was cut by 0 bases, the J end by 8 bases, with 17 bases between. This CDR3 has 15 amino acids. CDR1 and CDR2 from the germline V gene are SGHDN and FVKESK. The CDR3 sequence is CASSQDPSSSTKQYF. CDR3 sequence (DNA): TGTGCCAGCAGCCAAGATCCTAGCAGCTCTACGAAGCAGTACTTC. Full variable domain (outside the CDR3, taken from reference TRBV14 and TRBJ2-7): EAGVTQFPSHSVIEKGQTVTLRCDPISGHDNLYWYRRVMGKEIKFLLHFVKESKQDESGMPNNRFLAERTGGTYSTLKVQPAELEDSGVYFCASSQDPSSSTKQYFGPGTRLTVT.

V gene TRBV6-5 combines with J gene TRBJ2-2; 8 positions match TRBD1. The ends lost 6 bases at V and 1 base at J; junction bases unmatched: 4. Germline V gives CDR1 MNHEY, CDR2 SVGAGI. The CDR3 is 15 residues long. Here the CDR3 reads CASSLGTGNTGELFF. In nucleotides, the CDR3 is TGTGCCAGCAGCCTTGGGACAGGGAACACCGGGGAGCTGTTTTTT.

The J gene is TRBJ1-2, the V gene TRBV18, with D perhaps TRBD1 (6 bases). The germline V gene has CDR1 KGHSH and CDR2 LQKENI. This CDR3 has 18 amino acids. The V end was cut by 3 bases, the J end by 2 bases, with 22 bases between. CDR3 sequence reads: CASSPPKMGALLNYGYTF. CDR3 sequence (DNA): TGTGCCAGCTCACCCCCCAAAATGGGGGCCCTCCTCAACTATGGCTACACCTTC.

The chain carries TRBV7-2 and TRBJ2-2, with a tentative D call TRBD2 (6 bases). Germline values: CDR1 SGHTA, CDR2 FQGNSA. Trimming pared 2 bases from V and 6 bases from J, leaving 19 bases between. The CDR3 runs 17 residues. This CDR3 is CASSLRMPRGTSGELFF. The CDR3 DNA is TGTGCCAGCAGCTTAAGAATGCCCCGGGGGACCTCCGGGGAGCTGTTTTTT.

The chain has TRBV7-9 and TRBJ1-1; D unclear. This CDR3 is 12 amino acids long. Per the germline V gene, CDR1 is SEHNR and CDR2 is FQNEAQ (reference sequence). The V end lost 3 bases, the J end lost 3 bases, and 5 bases lay between the germline ends. The CDR3 loop reads CASSFGDTEAFF. The CDR3 DNA sequence: TGTGCCAGCAGCTTCGGGGACACTGAAGCTTTCTTT.

As concerns this clone: Only one base separates this from a far larger clonotype, so it likely reflects a read error. This chain connects TRBV4-1 to TRBJ1-4; D gene ambiguous. Germline-derived CDR1 and CDR2 are MGHRA and YSYEKL. V was clipped by 4 bases and J by 4 bases, with 7 bases between them. This CDR3 has 13 amino acids. CDR3 in DNA: TGCGCCAGCAGCCGATGGCGTAATGAAAAACTGTTTTTT. This translates into CASSRWRNEKLFF.

The gene calls are TRBV28 and TRBJ2-7; D gene unclear. V shed 6 bases and J shed 5 bases, with 14 bases lying between them. This CDR3 contains 13 residues. CDR1 is MDHEN, CDR2 SYDVKM, per germline. Here the CDR3 DNA reads TGTGCCAGCAGCCCTAATCAAGTTCACGAGCAGTACTTC. This translates into CASSPNQVHEQYF.